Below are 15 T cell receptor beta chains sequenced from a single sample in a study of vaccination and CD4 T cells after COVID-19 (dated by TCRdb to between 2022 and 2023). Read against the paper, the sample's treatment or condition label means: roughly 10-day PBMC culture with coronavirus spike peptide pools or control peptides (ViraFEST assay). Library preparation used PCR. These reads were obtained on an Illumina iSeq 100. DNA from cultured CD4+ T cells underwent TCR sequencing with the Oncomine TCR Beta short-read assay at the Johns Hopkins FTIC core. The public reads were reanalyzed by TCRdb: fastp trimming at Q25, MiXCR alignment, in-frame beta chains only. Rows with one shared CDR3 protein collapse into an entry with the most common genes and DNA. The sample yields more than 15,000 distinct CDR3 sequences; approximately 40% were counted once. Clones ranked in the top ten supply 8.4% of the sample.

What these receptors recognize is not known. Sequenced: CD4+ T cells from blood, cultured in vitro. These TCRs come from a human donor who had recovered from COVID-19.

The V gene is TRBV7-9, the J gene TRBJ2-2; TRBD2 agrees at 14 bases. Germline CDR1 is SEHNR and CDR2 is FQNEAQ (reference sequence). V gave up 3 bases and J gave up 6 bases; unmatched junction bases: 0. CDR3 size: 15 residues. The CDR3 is CASSLTSGRAGELFF. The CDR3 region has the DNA TGTGCCAGCAGCTTGACTAGCGGGAGGGCCGGGGAGCTGTTTTTT.

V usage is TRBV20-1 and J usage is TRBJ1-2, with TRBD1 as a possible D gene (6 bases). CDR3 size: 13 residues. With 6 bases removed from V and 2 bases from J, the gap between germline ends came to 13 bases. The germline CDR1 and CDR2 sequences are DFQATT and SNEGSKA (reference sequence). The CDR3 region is CSAYRGLNYGYTF. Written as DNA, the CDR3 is TGCAGTGCGTACCGGGGGCTAAACTATGGCTACACCTTC.

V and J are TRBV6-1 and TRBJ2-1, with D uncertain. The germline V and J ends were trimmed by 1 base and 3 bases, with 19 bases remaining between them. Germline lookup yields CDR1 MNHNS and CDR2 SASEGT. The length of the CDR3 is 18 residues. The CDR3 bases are TGTGCCAGCAGTGAAGGCTTTGGGGTTCGAGTAATCTACAATGAGCAGTTCTTC. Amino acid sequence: CASSEGFGVRVIYNEQFF.

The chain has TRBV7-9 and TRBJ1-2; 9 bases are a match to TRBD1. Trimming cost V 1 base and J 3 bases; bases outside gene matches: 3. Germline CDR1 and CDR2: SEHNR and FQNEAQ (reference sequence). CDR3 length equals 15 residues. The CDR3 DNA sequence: TGTGCCAGCAGCTTAGGGACAGGGGTATACTATGGCTACACCTTC. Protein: CASSLGTGVYYGYTF. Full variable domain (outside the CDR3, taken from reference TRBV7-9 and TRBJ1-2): DTGVSQNPRHKITKRGQNVTFRCDPISEHNRLYWYRQTLGQGPEFLTYFQNEAQLEKSRLLSDRFSAERPKGSFSTLEIQRTEQGDSAMYLCASSLGTGVYYGYTFGSGTRLTVV.

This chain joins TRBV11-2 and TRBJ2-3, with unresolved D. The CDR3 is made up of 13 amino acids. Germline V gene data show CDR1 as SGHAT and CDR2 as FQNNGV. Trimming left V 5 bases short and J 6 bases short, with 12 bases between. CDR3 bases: TGTGCCAGCAGCCCGCGACCCACCGATACGCAGTATTTT. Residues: CASSPRPTDTQYF.

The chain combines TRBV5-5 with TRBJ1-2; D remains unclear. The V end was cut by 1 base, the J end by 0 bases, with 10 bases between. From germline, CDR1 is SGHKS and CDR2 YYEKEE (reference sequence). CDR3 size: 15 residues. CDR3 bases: TGTGCCAGCAGCTTGTTAGCAGAAACTAACTATGGCTACACCTTC. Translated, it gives CASSLLAETNYGYTF.

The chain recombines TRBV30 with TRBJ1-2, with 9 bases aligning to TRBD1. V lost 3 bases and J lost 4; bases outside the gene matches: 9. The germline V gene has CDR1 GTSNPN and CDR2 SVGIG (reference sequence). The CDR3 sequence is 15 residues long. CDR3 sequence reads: CAWREQGALGYGYTF. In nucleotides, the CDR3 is TGTGCCTGGAGGGAACAGGGGGCGCTGGGCTATGGCTACACCTTC.

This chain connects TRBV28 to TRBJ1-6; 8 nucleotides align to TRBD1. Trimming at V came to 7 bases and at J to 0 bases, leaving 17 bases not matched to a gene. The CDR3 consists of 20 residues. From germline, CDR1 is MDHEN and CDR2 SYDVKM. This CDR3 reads CASKGGRTGSTSSYNSPLHF. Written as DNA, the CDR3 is TGTGCCAGCAAGGGGGGGCGGACAGGGTCGACGAGCTCCTATAATTCACCCCTCCACTTT.

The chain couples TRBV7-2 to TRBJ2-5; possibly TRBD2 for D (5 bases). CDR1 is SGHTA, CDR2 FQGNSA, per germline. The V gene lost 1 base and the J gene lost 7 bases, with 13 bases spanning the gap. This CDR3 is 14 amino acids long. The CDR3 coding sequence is TGTGCCAGCAGCTTAGAGCTAGCCTTGGGGACCCAGTACTTC. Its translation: CASSLELALGTQYF.

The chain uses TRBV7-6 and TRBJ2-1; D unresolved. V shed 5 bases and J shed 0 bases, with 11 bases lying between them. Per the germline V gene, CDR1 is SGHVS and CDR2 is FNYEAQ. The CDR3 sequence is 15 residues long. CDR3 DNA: TGTGCCAGCAGCCTATCCGGCAGCTCCTACAATGAGCAGTTCTTC. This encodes CASSLSGSSYNEQFF.

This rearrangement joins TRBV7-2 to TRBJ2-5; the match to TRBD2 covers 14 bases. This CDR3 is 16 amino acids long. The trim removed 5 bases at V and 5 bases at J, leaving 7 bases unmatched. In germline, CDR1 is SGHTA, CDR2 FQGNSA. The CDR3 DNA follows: TGTGCCAGCAGCCCCTGGACTAGCGGGAGGAAGGAGACCCAGTACTTC. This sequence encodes CASSPWTSGRKETQYF.

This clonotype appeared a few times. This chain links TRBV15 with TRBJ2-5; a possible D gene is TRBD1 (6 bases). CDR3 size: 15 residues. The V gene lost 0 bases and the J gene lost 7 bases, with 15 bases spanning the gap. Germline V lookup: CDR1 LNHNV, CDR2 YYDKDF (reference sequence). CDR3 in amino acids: CATSRDRSGAGTQYF. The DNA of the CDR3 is TGTGCCACCAGCAGAGATCGCTCAGGGGCAGGGACCCAGTACTTC.

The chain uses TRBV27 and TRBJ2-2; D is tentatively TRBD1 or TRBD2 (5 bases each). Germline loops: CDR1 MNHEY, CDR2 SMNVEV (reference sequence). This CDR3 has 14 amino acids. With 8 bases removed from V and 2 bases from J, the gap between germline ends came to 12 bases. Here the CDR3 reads CASWGFPNTGELFF. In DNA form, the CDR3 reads TGTGCCAGCTGGGGGTTTCCCAACACCGGGGAGCTGTTTTTT.

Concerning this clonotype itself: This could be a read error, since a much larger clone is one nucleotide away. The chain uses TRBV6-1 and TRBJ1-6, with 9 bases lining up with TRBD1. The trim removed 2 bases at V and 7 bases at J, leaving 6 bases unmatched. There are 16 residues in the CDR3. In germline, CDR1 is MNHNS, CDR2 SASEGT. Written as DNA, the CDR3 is TGTGCCAGCAGTGAACCCATTGGACAGGGGAATTCACCCCTCCACTTT. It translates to CASSEPIGQGNSPLHF.

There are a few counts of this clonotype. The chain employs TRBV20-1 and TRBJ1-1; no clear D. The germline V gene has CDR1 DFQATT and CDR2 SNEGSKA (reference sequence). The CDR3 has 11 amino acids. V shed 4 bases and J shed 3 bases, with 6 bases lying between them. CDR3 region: CSATPHTEAFF. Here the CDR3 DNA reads TGCAGTGCTACCCCTCACACTGAAGCTTTCTTT.